The present entry profiles one T cell receptor beta chain with its context. Antigen unknown. The sample comes from a study of shared clonotypes between healthy human individuals. Study-wide background: The cohort had a couple of women and a few men, ages 18 to 49.

CDR1 SGDLS and CDR2 YYNGEE come from the germline V gene. V lost 4 bases to trimming and J lost 4 bases; unmatched junction nucleotides: 10. CDR3 length: 15 amino acids. Overall study findings and caveats: The sole specimen, blood, was sampled, and tissue repertoires likely differ.

TCRdb's table, derived via immunoSEQ multiplex PCR, lists solely in-frame clones and lacks some. The data show about 1 million clones, with 75% seen just once and over 1.3% held by the top ten. The material sequenced was memory CD4+ T cells sorted from blood. The subset is: CD45RA-negative fraction. The rearrangement links TRBV9 to TRBJ1-2; 7 nucleotides agree with TRBD1. The sequence was obtained from a man younger than 35 in good health. Here the CDR3 reads CASSREGQTGYGYTF. CDR3 nucleotide sequence: TGTGCCAGCAGCAGAGAGGGACAGACCGGCTATGGCTACACCTTC.